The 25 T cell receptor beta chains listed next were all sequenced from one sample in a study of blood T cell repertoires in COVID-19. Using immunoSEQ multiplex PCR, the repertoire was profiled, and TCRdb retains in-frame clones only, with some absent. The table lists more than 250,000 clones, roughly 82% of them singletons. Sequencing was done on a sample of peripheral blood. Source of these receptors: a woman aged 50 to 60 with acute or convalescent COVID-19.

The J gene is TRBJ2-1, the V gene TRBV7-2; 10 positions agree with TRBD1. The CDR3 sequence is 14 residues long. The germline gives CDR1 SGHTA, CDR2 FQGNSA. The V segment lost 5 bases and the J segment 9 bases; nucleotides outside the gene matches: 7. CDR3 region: CASSPGTGEGEQFF. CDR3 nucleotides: TGTGCCAGCAGCCCCGGGACAGGGGAGGGTGAGCAGTTCTTC.

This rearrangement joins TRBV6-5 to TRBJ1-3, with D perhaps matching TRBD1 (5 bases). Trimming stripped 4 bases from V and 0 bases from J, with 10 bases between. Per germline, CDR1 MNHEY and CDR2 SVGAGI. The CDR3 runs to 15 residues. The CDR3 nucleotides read TGTGCCAGCAGTTGGTCGGGACTCTCTGGAAACACCATATATTTT. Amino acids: CASSWSGLSGNTIYF.

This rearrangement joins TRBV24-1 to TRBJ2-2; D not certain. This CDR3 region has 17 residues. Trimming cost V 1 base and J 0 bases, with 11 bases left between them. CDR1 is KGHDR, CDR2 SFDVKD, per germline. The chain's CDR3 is CATSDFQASANTGELFF. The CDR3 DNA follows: TGTGCCACCAGTGATTTTCAAGCTAGTGCGAACACCGGGGAGCTGTTTTTT.

CDR3 residues: CASSLYLARNEQFF. The CDR3 DNA follows: TGTGCCAGCAGTTTATATCTAGCTCGCAATGAGCAGTTCTTC. V usage is TRBV28 and J usage is TRBJ2-1; tentatively, D is TRBD2 (5 bases). CDR3 length: 14 amino acids. Trimming cost V 1 base and J 6 bases, with 10 bases left between them. Germline V gene data show CDR1 as MDHEN and CDR2 as SYDVKM.

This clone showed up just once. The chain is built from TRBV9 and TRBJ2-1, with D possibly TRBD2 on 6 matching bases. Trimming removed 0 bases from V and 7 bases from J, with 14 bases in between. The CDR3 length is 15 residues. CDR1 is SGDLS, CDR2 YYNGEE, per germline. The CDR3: CASSVVLSGMNEQFF. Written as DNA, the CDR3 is TGTGCCAGCAGCGTAGTCCTTAGCGGAATGAATGAGCAGTTCTTC.

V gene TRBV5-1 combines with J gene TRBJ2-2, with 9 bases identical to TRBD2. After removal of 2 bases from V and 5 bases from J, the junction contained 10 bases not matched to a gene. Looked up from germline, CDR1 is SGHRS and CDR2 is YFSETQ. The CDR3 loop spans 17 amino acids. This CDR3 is CASSLEAGGPRTGELFF. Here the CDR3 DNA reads TGCGCCAGCAGCTTAGAAGCGGGAGGTCCGAGGACCGGGGAGCTGTTTTTT.

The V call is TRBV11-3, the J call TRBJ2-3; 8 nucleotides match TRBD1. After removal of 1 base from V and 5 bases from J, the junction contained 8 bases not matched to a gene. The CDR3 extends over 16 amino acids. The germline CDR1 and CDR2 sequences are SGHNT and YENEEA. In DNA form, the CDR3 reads TGTGCCAGCAGCTTAGGGTCCGCAGGGGGCTTAGATACGCAGTATTTT. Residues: CASSLGSAGGLDTQYF.

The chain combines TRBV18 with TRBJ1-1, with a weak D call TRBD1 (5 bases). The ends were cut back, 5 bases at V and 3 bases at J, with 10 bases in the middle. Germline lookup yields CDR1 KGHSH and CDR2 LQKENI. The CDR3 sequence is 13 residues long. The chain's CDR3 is CASSKDRDTEAFF. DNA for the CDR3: TGTGCCAGCTCAAAAGACAGAGACACTGAAGCTTTCTTT.

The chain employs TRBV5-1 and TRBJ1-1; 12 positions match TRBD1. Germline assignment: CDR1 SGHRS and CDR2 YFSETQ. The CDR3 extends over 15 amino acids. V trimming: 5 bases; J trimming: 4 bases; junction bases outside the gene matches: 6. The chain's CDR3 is CASRLGTGGITEAFF. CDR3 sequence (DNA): TGCGCCAGCAGATTAGGGACAGGGGGCATCACTGAAGCTTTCTTT.

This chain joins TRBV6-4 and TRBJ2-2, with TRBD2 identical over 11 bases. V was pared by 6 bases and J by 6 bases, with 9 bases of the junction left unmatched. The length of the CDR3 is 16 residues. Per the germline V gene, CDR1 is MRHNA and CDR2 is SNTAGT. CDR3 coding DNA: TGTGCCAGCAGGGGCCTAGCGGGAGGTTTCCCCGGGGAGCTGTTTTTT. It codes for CASRGLAGGFPGELFF.

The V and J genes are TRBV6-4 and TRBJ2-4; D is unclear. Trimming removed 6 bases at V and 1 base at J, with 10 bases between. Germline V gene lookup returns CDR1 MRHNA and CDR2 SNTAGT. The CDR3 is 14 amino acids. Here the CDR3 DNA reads TGTGCCAGCAGACCTGCCAGGGCCAAAAACATTCAGTACTTC. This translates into CASRPARAKNIQYF.

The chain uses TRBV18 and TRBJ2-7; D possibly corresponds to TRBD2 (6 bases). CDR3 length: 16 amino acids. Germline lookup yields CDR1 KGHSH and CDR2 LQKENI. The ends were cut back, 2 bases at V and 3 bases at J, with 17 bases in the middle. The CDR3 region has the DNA TGTGCCAGCTCACCAGAGACTAGTTCCCTCGGCTACGAGCAGTACTTC. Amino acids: CASSPETSSLGYEQYF. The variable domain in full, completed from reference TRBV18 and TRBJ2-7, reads NAGVMQNPRHLVRRRGQEARLRCSPMKGHSHVYWYRQLPEEGLKFMVYLQKENIIDESGMPKERFSAEFPKEGPSILRIQQVVRGDSAAYFCASSPETSSLGYEQYFGPGTRLTVT.

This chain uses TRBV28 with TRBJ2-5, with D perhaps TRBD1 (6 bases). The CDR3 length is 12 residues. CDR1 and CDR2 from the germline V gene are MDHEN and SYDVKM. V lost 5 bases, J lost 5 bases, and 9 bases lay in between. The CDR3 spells CASSTGWETQYF. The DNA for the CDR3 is TGTGCCAGCAGTACAGGGTGGGAGACCCAGTACTTC.

DNA of the CDR3: TGTGCCAGCAGTTCTCCCTCCCACAGACGAGCCTACGAGCAGTACTTC. Amino acid sequence: CASSSPSHRRAYEQYF. This rearrangement joins TRBV28 to TRBJ2-7; D gene unclear. The CDR3 covers 16 residues. The ends were cut back, 4 bases at V and 2 bases at J, with 18 bases in the middle. Germline CDR1 and CDR2: MDHEN and SYDVKM.

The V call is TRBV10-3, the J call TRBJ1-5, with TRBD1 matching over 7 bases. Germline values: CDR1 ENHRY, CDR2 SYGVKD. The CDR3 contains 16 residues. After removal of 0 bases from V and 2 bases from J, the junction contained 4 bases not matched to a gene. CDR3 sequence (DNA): TGTGCCATCAGTGAGTCGAAGGGGGCCGGCAATCAGCCCCAGCATTTT. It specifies CAISESKGAGNQPQHF.

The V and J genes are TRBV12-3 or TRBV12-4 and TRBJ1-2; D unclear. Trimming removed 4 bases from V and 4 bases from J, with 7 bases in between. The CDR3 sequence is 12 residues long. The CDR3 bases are TGTGCCAGCAGTTCCTCTATCTATGGCTACACCTTC. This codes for CASSSSIYGYTF.

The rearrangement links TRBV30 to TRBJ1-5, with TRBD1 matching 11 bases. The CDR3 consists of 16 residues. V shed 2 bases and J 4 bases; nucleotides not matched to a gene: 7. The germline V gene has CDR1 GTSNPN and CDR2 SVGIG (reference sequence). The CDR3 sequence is CAWSPKGTGGNQPQHF. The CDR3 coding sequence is TGTGCCTGGAGTCCGAAAGGGACAGGGGGAAATCAGCCCCAGCATTTT.

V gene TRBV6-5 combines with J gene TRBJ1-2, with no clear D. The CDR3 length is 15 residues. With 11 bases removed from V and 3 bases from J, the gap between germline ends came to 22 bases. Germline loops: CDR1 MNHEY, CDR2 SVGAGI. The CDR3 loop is CASRGWEPDHYGYTF. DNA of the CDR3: TGTGCCTCTAGAGGGTGGGAACCCGACCACTATGGCTACACCTTC.

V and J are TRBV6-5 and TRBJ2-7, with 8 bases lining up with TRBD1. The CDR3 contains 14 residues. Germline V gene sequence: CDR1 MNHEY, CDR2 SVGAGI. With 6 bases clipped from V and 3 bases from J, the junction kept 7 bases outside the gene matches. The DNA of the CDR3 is TGTGCCAGCAGCTTAGCCGGGACAGGCTACGAGCAGTACTTC. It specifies CASSLAGTGYEQYF.

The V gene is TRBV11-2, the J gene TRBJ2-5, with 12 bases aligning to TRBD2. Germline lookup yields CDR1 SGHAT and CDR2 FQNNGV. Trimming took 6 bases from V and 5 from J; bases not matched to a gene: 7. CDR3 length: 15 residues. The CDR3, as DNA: TGTGCCAGCAGACCGACTAGCGGGAGCTGGGAGACCCAGTACTTC. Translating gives CASRPTSGSWETQYF.

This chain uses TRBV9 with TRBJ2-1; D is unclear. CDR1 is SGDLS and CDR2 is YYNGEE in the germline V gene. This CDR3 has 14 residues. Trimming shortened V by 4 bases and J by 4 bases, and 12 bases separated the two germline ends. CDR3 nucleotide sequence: TGTGCCAGCAGCTTCTCTAGACGGTACAATGAGCAGTTCTTC. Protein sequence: CASSFSRRYNEQFF.

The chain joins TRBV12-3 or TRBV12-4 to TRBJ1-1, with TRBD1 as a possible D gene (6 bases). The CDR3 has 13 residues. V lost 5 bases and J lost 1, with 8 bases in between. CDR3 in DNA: TGTGCCAGCAGTCGGACAGAGAACACTGAAGCTTTCTTT. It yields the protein CASSRTENTEAFF.

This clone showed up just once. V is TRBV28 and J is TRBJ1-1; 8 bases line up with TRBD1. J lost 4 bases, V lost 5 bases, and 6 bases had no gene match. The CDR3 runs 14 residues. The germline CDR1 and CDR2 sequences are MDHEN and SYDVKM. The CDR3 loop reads CASSVQGAVTEAFF. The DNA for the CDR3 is TGTGCCAGCAGTGTTCAGGGGGCGGTCACTGAAGCTTTCTTT.

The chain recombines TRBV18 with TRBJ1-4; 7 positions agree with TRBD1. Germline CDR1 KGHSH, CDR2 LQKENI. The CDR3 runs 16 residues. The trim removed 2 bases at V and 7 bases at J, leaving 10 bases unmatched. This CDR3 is CASSPSQTGWGEKLFF. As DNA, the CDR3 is TGTGCCAGCTCACCATCCCAGACAGGGTGGGGTGAAAAACTGTTTTTT. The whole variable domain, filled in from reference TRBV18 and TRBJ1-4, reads NAGVMQNPRHLVRRRGQEARLRCSPMKGHSHVYWYRQLPEEGLKFMVYLQKENIIDESGMPKERFSAEFPKEGPSILRIQQVVRGDSAAYFCASSPSQTGWGEKLFFGSGTQLSVL.

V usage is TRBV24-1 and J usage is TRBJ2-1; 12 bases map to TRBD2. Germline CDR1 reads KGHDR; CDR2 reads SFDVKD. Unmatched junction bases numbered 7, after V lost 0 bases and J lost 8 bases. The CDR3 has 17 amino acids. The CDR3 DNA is TGTGCCACCAGTGATTTGGAAACTAGCGGGAGGATGGATGAGCAGTTCTTC. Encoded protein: CATSDLETSGRMDEQFF.